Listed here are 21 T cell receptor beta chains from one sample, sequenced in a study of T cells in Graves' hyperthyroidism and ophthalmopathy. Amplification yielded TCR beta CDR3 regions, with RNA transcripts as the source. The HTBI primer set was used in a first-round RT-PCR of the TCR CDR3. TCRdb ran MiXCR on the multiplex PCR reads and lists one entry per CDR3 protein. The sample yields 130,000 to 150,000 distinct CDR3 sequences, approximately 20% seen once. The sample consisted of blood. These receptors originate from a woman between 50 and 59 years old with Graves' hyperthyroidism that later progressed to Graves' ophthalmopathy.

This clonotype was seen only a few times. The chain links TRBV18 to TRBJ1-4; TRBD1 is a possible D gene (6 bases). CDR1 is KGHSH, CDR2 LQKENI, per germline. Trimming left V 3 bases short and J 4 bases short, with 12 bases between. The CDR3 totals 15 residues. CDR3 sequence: CASSPGGRNNEKLFF. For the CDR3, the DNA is TGTGCCAGCTCACCTGGGGGGCGGAATAATGAAAAACTGTTTTTT.

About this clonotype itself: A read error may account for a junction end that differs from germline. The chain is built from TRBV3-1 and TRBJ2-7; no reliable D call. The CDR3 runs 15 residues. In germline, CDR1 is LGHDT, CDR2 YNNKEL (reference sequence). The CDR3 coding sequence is TGTGCCAGCAGCCAAGTCATCGGGCAGGCCTACGGGCAGTACTTC. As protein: CASSQVIGQAYGQYF.

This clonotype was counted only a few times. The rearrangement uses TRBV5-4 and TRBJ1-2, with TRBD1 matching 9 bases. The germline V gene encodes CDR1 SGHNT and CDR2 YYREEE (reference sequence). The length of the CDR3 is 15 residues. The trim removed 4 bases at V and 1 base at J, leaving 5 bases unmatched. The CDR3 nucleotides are TGTGCCAGCAGCCCCGGGACAGGGATTAACTATGGCTACACCTTC. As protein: CASSPGTGINYGYTF.

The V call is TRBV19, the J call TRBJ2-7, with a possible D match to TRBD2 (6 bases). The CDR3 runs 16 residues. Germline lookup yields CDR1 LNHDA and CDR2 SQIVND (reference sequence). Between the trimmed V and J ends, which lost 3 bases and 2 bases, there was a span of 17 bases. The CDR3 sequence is CASSMAPLAPTYEQYF. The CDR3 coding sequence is TGTGCCAGTAGTATGGCCCCCCTAGCGCCGACCTACGAGCAGTACTTC. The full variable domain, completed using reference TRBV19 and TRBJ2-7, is DGGITQSPKYLFRKEGQNVTLSCEQNLNHDAMYWYRQDPGQGLRLIYYSQIVNDFQKGDIAEGYSVSREKKESFPLTVTSAQKNPTAFYLCASSMAPLAPTYEQYFGPGTRLTVT.

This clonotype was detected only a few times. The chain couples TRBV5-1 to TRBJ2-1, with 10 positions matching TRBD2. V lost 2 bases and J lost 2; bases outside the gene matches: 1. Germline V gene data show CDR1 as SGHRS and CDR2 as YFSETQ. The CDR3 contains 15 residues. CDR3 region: CASSFSGGTYNEQFF. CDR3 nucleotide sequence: TGCGCCAGCAGCTTTAGCGGGGGGACCTACAATGAGCAGTTCTTC.

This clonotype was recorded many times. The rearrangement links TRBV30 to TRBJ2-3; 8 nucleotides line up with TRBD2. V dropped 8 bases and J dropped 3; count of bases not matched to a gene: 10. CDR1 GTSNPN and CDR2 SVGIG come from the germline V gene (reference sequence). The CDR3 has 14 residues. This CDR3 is CALGRGLGTDTQYF. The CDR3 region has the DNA TGTGCCCTGGGTAGGGGACTAGGGACAGATACGCAGTATTTT. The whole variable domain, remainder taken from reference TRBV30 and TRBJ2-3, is SQTIHQWPATLVQPVGSPLSLECTVEGTSNPNLYWYRQAAGRGLQLLFYSVGIGQISSEVPQNLSASRPQDRQFILSSKKLLLSDSGFYLCALGRGLGTDTQYFGPGTRLTVL.

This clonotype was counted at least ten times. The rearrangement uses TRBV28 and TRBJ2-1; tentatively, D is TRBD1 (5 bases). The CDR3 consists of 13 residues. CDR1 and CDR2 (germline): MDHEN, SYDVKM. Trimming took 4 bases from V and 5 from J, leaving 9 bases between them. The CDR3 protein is CASSSSGNNEQFF. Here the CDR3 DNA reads TGTGCCAGCAGTTCATCAGGGAACAATGAGCAGTTCTTC.

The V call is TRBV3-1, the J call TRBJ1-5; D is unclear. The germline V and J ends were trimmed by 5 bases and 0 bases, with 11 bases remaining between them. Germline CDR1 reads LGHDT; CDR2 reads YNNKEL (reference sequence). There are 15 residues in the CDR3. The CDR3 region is CASSLVAGSNQPQHF. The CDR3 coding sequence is TGTGCCAGCAGCTTAGTTGCGGGTAGCAATCAGCCCCAGCATTTT.

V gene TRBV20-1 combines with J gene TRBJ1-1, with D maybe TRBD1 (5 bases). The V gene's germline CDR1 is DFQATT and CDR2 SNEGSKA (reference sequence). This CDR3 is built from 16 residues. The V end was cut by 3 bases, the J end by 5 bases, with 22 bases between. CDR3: CSARGVGSGGWTEAFF. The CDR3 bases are TGCAGTGCTAGGGGAGTGGGGTCCGGGGGTTGGACTGAAGCTTTCTTT.

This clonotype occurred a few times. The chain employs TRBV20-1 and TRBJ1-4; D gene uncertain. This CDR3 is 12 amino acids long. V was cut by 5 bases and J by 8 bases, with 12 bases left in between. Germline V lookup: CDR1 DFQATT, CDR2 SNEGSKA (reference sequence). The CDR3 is CSAQRSGEKLFF. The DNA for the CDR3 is TGCAGTGCTCAGAGATCGGGGGAAAAACTGTTTTTT.

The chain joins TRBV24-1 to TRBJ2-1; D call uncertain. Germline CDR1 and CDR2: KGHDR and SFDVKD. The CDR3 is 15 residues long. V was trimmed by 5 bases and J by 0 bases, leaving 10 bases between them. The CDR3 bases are TGTGCCACCAGTGGGGCAGAAGTCTCCTACAATGAGCAGTTCTTC. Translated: CATSGAEVSYNEQFF.

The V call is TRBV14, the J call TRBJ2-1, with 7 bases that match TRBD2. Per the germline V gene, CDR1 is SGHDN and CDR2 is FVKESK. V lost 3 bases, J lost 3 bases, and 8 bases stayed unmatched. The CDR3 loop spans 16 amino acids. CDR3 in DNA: TGTGCCAGCAGCCAGGTAGGGGTAGCGGGCTACAATGAGCAGTTCTTC. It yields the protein CASSQVGVAGYNEQFF. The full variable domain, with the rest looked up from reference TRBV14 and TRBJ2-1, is EAGVTQFPSHSVIEKGQTVTLRCDPISGHDNLYWYRRVMGKEIKFLLHFVKESKQDESGMPNNRFLAERTGGTYSTLKVQPAELEDSGVYFCASSQVGVAGYNEQFFGPGTRLTVL.

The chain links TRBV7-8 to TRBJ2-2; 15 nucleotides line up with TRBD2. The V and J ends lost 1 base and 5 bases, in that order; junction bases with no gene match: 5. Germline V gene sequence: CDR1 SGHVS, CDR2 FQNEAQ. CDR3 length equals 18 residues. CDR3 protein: CASSLGRTSGRGTGELFF. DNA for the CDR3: TGTGCCAGCAGCTTAGGTCGGACTAGCGGGAGGGGGACCGGGGAGCTGTTTTTT.

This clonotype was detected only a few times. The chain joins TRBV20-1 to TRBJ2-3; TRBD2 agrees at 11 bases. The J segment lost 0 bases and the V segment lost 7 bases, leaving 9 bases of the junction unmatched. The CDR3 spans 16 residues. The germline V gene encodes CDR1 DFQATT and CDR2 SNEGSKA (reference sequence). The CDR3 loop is CSVSGTSGASTDTQYF. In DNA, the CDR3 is TGCAGTGTTTCCGGGACTAGCGGAGCGAGCACAGATACGCAGTATTTT.

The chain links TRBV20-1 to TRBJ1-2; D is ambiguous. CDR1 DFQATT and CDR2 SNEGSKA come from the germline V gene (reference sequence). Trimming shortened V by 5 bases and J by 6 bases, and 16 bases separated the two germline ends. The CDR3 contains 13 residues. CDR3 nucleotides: TGCAGTGCTCCTAGGCAGGCTGGGGATGGCTACACCTTC. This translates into CSAPRQAGDGYTF.

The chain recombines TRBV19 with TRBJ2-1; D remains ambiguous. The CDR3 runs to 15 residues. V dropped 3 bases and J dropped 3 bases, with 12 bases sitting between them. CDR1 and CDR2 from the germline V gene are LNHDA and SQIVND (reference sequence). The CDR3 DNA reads TGTGCCAGTAGTATTAATAAGCACAACTACAATGAGCAGTTCTTC. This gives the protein CASSINKHNYNEQFF.

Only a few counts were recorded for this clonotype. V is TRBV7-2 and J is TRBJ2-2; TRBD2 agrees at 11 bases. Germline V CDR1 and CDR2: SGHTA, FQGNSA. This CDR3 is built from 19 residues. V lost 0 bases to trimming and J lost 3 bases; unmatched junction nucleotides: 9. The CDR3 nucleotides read TGTGCCAGCAGCTTAGCAAGGGATAGCGGGAGGGGATACACCGGGGAGCTGTTTTTT. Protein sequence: CASSLARDSGRGYTGELFF. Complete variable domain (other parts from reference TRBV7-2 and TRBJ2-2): GAGVSQSPSNKVTEKGKDVELRCDPISGHTALYWYRQSLGQGLEFLIYFQGNSAPDKSGLPSDRFSAERTGGSVSTLTIQRTQQEDSAVYLCASSLARDSGRGYTGELFFGEGSRLTVL.

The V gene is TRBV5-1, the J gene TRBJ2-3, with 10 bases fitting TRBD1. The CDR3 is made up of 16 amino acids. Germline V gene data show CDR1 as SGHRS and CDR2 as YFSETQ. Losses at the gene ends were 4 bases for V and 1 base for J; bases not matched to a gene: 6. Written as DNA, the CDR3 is TGCGCCAGCAGCCCCGCCGGGACAGGGGGCACAGATACGCAGTATTTT. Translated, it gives CASSPAGTGGTDTQYF.

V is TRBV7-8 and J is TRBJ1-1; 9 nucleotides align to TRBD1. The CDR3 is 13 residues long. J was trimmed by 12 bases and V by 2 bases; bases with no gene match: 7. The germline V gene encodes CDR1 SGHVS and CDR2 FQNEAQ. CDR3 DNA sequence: TGTGCCAGCAGCTTACGGGACAGGGTGAGAACTTTCTTT. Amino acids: CASSLRDRVRTFF.

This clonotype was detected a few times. CDR3 in DNA: TGCAGTGCTAGAGATGTCAGAGGGGAAAAACTGTTTTTT. As protein: CSARDVRGEKLFF. The genes are TRBV20-1 and TRBJ1-4, with D uncertain. The CDR3 is 13 residues long. V shed 0 bases and J shed 8 bases, with 10 bases lying between them. Germline CDR1 is DFQATT and CDR2 is SNEGSKA (reference sequence).

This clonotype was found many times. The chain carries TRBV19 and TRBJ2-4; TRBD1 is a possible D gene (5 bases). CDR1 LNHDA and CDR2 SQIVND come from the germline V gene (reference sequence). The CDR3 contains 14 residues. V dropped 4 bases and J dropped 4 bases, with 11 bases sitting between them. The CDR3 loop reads CASSTMAGKNIQYF. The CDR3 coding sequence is TGTGCCAGTAGTACGATGGCAGGGAAAAACATTCAGTACTTC.